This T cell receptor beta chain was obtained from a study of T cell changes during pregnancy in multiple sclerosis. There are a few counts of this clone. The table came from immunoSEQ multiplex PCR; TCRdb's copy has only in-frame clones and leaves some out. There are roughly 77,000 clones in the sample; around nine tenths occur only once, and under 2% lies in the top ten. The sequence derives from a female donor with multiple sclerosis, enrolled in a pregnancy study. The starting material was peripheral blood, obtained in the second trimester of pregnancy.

The CDR3 DNA sequence: TGTGCCATCAGTGTCCACAGGGGATCTTATAATTCACCCCTCCACTTT. This translates into CAISVHRGSYNSPLHF. The chain is built from TRBV10-3 and TRBJ1-6, with 7 bases that match TRBD1. The CDR3 is 16 residues long. The trim removed 4 bases at V and 4 bases at J, leaving 7 bases unmatched. Germline V gene lookup returns CDR1 ENHRY and CDR2 SYGVKD.